Listed below are T cell receptor beta chains from one sample, sequenced in a study of STAT3 mutations in large granular lymphocyte leukemia. Profiling relied on immunoSEQ multiplex PCR, and the TCRdb table lists in-frame clones only, not all of them. The data show roughly 31,000 clones, over 65% seen once. The sequenced sample consisted of peripheral blood mononuclear cells. These receptors all stem from a woman between 50 and 59 years old with T-cell large granular lymphocyte leukemia. Some clones in this sample may be carry-over from other donors' samples. Each CDR3 is given with its conserved first and last residue. The size field is filled for only some rows; it gives once, few, many or a size class.

TRBJ2-1 | once | TRBV6-5 | CASSSRDGRFEQFF
TRBJ1-2 | . | TRBV25-1 | CASSEYRAGDDYGYTF
TRBJ1-2 | . | TRBV6-1 | CASSLTATPGYGYTF
TRBJ2-3 | . | TRBV29-1 | CSVGESGRIADTQYF
TRBJ2-3 | few | TRBV5-1 | CASSLEVSQGGDTQYF
TRBJ2-3 | . | TRBV4-1 | CASSQVDRRDDTQYF
TRBJ1-1 | . | TRBV29-1 | CSVYGTRNTEAFF
TRBJ2-7 | . | TRBV18 | CASSPAGTSGLYEQYF
TRBJ1-5 | once | TRBV18 | CASSGTGNQPQHF
TRBJ1-1 | . | TRBV5-1 | CASSRSGEGVAFF
TRBJ2-7 | . | TRBV7-9 | CASSRQIEQYF
TRBJ2-1 | . | TRBV29-1 | CSGRLAEKVTNEQFF
TRBJ2-1 | . | TRBV29-1 | CSVPRDSYNEQFF
TRBJ1-2 | . | TRBV29-1 | CSVESNYGYTF
TRBJ1-4 | few | TRBV28 | CASSFRDAFDEKLFF
TRBJ2-1 | . | TRBV29-1 | CSGGTSGNEQFF
TRBJ2-7 | . | TRBV6-5 | CASSYSTGGKQYF
TRBJ1-1 | . | TRBV18 | CASSPSRGLNTEAFF
TRBJ2-7 | . | TRBV7-9 | CASGSGYSYEQYF
TRBJ2-4 | once | TRBV29-1 | CSVKGQDGKNIQYF